One sample yielded the 10 T cell receptor beta chains listed below, sequenced in a study. TCRdb reprocessed the RT-PCR reads via MiXCR and lists one record per CDR3 protein. Of more than 600,000 distinct CDR3 sequences listed, approximately 15% were seen once; the top ten hold roughly 3.9%. The specimen sequenced was memory CD4+ T cells from blood. Every receptor here comes from a female donor in good health, serving as a healthy control.

This clonotype was recorded at least ten times. The rearrangement uses TRBV29-1 and TRBJ2-2; possibly TRBD1 or TRBD2 for D (5 bases each). Germline CDR1 and CDR2: SQVTM and ANQGSEA. V lost 6 bases, J lost 4 bases, and 9 bases lay in between. The CDR3 length is 12 residues. Here the CDR3 DNA reads TGCAGCGTGGGACGCGGCACCGGGGAGCTGTTTTTT. It specifies CSVGRGTGELFF.

The chain has TRBV12-3 or TRBV12-4 and TRBJ1-5, with TRBD1 matching 7 bases. The CDR3 totals 15 residues. J was trimmed by 2 bases and V by 6 bases; bases with no gene match: 7. The CDR3 here is CASRDEGAGNQPQHF. The CDR3, as DNA: TGTGCCAGCAGGGATGAGGGGGCGGGCAATCAGCCCCAGCATTTT.

Many counts were recorded for this clonotype. The V and J genes are TRBV12-3 or TRBV12-4 and TRBJ1-4; 8 bases line up with TRBD1. The CDR3 is 13 residues long. V trimming: 5 bases; J trimming: 12 bases; junction bases outside the gene matches: 8. The chain's CDR3 is CASSARQGSELFF. CDR3 coding DNA: TGTGCCAGCAGTGCAAGACAGGGGTCGGAACTGTTTTTT.

This clonotype was seen only a few times. The chain carries TRBV28 and TRBJ1-1; D uncertain. CDR1 is MDHEN and CDR2 is SYDVKM in the germline V gene. The germline V and J ends were trimmed by 2 bases and 3 bases, with 10 bases remaining between them. This CDR3 contains 14 residues. This chain's CDR3 is CASSLGERYTEAFF. DNA of the CDR3: TGTGCCAGCAGTTTAGGGGAACGGTACACTGAAGCTTTCTTT.

The chain joins TRBV7-2 to TRBJ2-3; D is unresolved. Trimming cost V 6 bases and J 2 bases, with 9 bases left between them. Per the germline V gene, CDR1 is SGHTA and CDR2 is FQGNSA. The CDR3 is made up of 13 amino acids. The CDR3 coding sequence is TGTGCCAGCAGTCCGTACCACACAGATACGCAGTATTTT. Encoded protein: CASSPYHTDTQYF.

This clonotype has just a few counts. V usage is TRBV5-1 and J usage is TRBJ2-3; unclear D gene. The CDR3 has 13 amino acids. Germline values: CDR1 SGHRS, CDR2 YFSETQ. Trimming removed 4 bases at V and 1 base at J, with 7 bases between. The CDR3 reads CASSPFRTDTQYF. Here the CDR3 DNA reads TGCGCCAGCAGCCCTTTTCGCACAGATACGCAGTATTTT.

There are many counts of this clonotype. The genes are TRBV6-2 or TRBV6-3 and TRBJ1-6; D is unresolved. Germline V CDR1 and CDR2: MNHEY, SVGEGT. The CDR3 has 15 residues. V lost 2 bases and J lost 4, with 9 bases in between. CDR3 DNA sequence: TGTGCCAGCAGTTACGTCGCAGGATATAATTCACCCCTCCACTTT. This gives the protein CASSYVAGYNSPLHF.

This clonotype has a handful of counts. The gene calls are TRBV6-2 or TRBV6-3 and TRBJ1-4; no reliable D call. This CDR3 contains 12 residues. The V and J ends lost 9 bases and 2 bases respectively, with 7 bases between them. Germline-derived CDR1 and CDR2 are MNHEY and SVGEGT. CDR3 sequence (DNA): TGTGCCAGTCGACGGACTAATGAAAAACTGTTTTTT. Protein sequence: CASRRTNEKLFF.

J is TRBJ1-5 and V is TRBV30; 7 bases are a match to TRBD1. CDR1 is GTSNPN, CDR2 SVGIG, per germline (reference sequence). Unmatched junction bases numbered 12, after V lost 3 bases and J lost 7 bases. The CDR3 totals 15 residues. CDR3 residues: CAWSPTSTGWQPQHF. In DNA form, the CDR3 reads TGTGCCTGGAGCCCTACCTCGACAGGGTGGCAGCCCCAGCATTTT.

This clonotype was counted between two and nine times. The chain joins TRBV6-5 to TRBJ1-1, with D unclear. The V gene lost 6 bases and the J gene lost 1 base, with 9 bases spanning the gap. CDR3 size: 13 residues. The germline V gene encodes CDR1 MNHEY and CDR2 SVGAGI. The CDR3 region has the DNA TGTGCCAGCAGAGGAAAGCAGAACACTGAAGCTTTCTTT. This encodes CASRGKQNTEAFF.